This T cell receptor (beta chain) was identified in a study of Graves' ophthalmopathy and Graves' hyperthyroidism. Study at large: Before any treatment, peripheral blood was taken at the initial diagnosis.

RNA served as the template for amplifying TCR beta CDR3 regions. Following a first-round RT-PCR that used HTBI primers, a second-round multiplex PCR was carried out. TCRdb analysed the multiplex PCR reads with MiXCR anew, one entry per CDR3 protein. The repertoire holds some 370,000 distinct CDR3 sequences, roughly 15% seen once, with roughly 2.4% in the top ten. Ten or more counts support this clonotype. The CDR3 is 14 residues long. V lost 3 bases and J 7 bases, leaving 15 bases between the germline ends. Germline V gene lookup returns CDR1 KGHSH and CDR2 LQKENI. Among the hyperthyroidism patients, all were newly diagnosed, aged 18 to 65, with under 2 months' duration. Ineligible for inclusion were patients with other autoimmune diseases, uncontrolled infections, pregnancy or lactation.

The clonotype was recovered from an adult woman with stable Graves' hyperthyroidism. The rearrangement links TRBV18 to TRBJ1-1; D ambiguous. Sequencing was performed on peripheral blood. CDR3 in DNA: TGTGCCAGCTCACCGGAACAGCCACGGGGTGAAGCTTTCTTT. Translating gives CASSPEQPRGEAFF. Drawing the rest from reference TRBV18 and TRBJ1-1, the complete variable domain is NAGVMQNPRHLVRRRGQEARLRCSPMKGHSHVYWYRQLPEEGLKFMVYLQKENIIDESGMPKERFSAEFPKEGPSILRIQQVVRGDSAAYFCASSPEQPRGEAFFGQGTRLTVV.